This entry describes one T cell receptor beta chain. This record belongs to a study of technical replicates of blood from several donors. Assay: immunoSEQ multiplex PCR; the TCRdb copy retains only in-frame clones and omits some. The data contain approximately 88,000 clones, around 96% of them singletons. The V gene lost 0 bases and the J gene lost 5 bases, with 11 bases spanning the gap. Germline CDR1 is SGHRS and CDR2 is YFSETQ. The CDR3 has 14 residues. This receptor was obtained from a human donor in good health. Sequenced sample: T cells isolated from PBMCs. The chain employs TRBV5-1 and TRBJ2-5; maybe TRBD1 (6 bases). The CDR3 spells CASSLGRGRETQYF. As DNA, the CDR3 is TGCGCCAGCAGCTTGGGCAGGGGTCGGGAGACCCAGTACTTC.